The 4 T cell receptor beta chains below all came from one sample that was sequenced in a study of blood T cells in healthy people across ages. A second PCR, run for about 6 to 11 cycles, used a sample-barcoded 5' primer plus a J-beta primer mix. TCRdb itself ran the 5' RACE reads through MiXCR, one entry per CDR3 protein. The data hold 1.5 million to 2 million distinct CDR3 sequences, with around 50% observed a single time. Sample: blood. These receptors were obtained from a middle-aged woman in good health.

The chain has TRBV27 and TRBJ1-1, with 9 nucleotides matching TRBD1. V lost 1 base to trimming and J lost 6 bases; unmatched junction nucleotides: 6. This CDR3 comprises 15 residues. Germline CDR1 MNHEY, CDR2 SMNVEV (reference sequence). For the CDR3, the DNA is TGTGCCAGCAGTTTATATTCACAGGGGGCCTCTGAAGCTTTCTTT. Protein: CASSLYSQGASEAFF.

A few counts support this clonotype. This chain links TRBV11-2 with TRBJ2-5; D is perhaps TRBD2 (5 bases). This CDR3 is built from 14 residues. The V and J ends lost 1 base and 3 bases respectively, with 9 bases between them. CDR1 is SGHAT, CDR2 FQNNGV, per germline. CDR3 loop: CASSLAATKETQYF. CDR3 sequence (DNA): TGTGCCAGCAGCTTAGCGGCGACTAAAGAGACCCAGTACTTC.

The J gene is TRBJ1-2, the V gene TRBV6-5; 9 nucleotides align to TRBD1. Germline V gene lookup returns CDR1 MNHEY and CDR2 SVGAGI. With 8 bases clipped from V and 8 bases from J, the junction kept 9 bases outside the gene matches. The CDR3 covers 13 residues. The CDR3 sequence is CASLSDRGYGYTF. CDR3 DNA sequence: TGTGCCAGCCTTTCGGACAGGGGTTACGGCTACACCTTC.

Only one count was recorded for this clonotype. CDR3 sequence reads: CASSPPNGGGNEQFF. For the CDR3, the DNA is TGTGCCAGCTCACCACCGAACGGGGGGGGAAATGAGCAGTTCTTC. The rearrangement joins TRBV18 to TRBJ2-1; 8 nucleotides match TRBD2. V lost 0 bases and J lost 7; bases outside the gene matches: 5. This CDR3 is built from 15 residues. Germline values: CDR1 KGHSH, CDR2 LQKENI.